Detailed here is one T cell receptor (beta chain). What it binds is not known. This same CDR3 is encoded by further DNA sequences in the sample. The V gene's germline CDR1 is SGHVS and CDR2 FQNEAQ. The CDR3 loop spans 13 amino acids. The ends lost 4 bases at V and 3 bases at J; junction bases unmatched: 3. The data stem from a study of shared clonotypes between healthy human individuals. CD8 cells regarded as naive lacked CD45RO, were positively chosen for CCR7, and omitted terminally differentiated effector memory CD45RA+ cells. Evenly divided among several immunoSEQ plates was the genomic DNA of each subset. The repertoire was sequenced with immunoSEQ multiplex PCR; TCRdb's copy has only in-frame clones and lacks some. This sample has about 2.1 million clones, with around 93% found just once. General study findings and limits: Naive subsets generally exceeded memory subsets in estimated richness.

The genes are TRBV7-8 and TRBJ2-7; 7 bases are a match to TRBD1. The clonotype comes from a man between 18 and 35 years old in good health. Some clones in this sample may be carry-over from other donors' samples. Sequencing was performed on naive CD8+ T cells from PBMCs. In DNA, the CDR3 is TGTGCCAGCAGCTCCCGGGACAGCTACGAGCAGTACTTC. Translation: CASSSRDSYEQYF.